What follows are 13 T cell receptor beta chains derived from one specimen sequenced in a study of CD8 T cells in ankylosing spondylitis (dated by TCRdb to the late 2010s). The library came from 5' RACE. TCRdb lists the instrument as Illumina HiSeq 2500. TCRdb handled the public reads itself, with Q25 trimming in fastp and clone calling in MiXCR, and kept productive beta chains. Duplicate CDR3 protein sequences are folded into a single record with the most common DNA and genes. The sample data list 270,000 or so distinct CDR3 sequences, and over 15% of these were observed just once. The ten biggest clones cover roughly 34% of the sample. The sample taken for sequencing was blood, either unsorted or a sorted T cell fraction (not recorded which). These receptors originate from a male donor with ankylosing spondylitis or in good health (not recorded which).

This clonotype came up a few times. The rearrangement uses TRBV27 and TRBJ2-5; the D is unclear. Germline V gene sequence: CDR1 MNHEY, CDR2 SMNVEV (reference sequence). Trimming removed 2 bases at V and 5 bases at J, with 21 bases between. The CDR3 extends over 17 amino acids. In nucleotides, the CDR3 is TGTGCCAGCAGTTTAACGTTTGGACGGGCCCTGGGGGAGACCCAGTACTTC. Amino acids: CASSLTFGRALGETQYF.

This clonotype occurred a few times. The chain uses TRBV13 and TRBJ2-7; TRBD2 agrees at 12 bases. The germline V gene has CDR1 PRHDT and CDR2 FYEKMQ (reference sequence). Trimming at V came to 5 bases and at J to 4 bases, leaving 6 bases not matched to a gene. The CDR3 extends over 15 amino acids. This chain's CDR3 is CASSTRLAGEYEQYF. The CDR3 bases are TGTGCCAGCAGCACCCGACTAGCGGGAGAATACGAGCAGTACTTC. The whole variable domain, remainder taken from reference TRBV13 and TRBJ2-7, is AAGVIQSPRHLIKEKRETATLKCYPIPRHDTVYWYQQGPGQDPQFLISFYEKMQSDKGSIPDRFSAQQFSDYHSELNMSSLELGDSALYFCASSTRLAGEYEQYFGPGTRLTVT.

This clonotype was counted between two and nine times. CDR3 sequence reads: CASSQEREDHEQYF. CDR3 in DNA: TGTGCCAGCAGCCAAGAGCGGGAGGACCACGAGCAGTACTTC. The genes are TRBV4-2 and TRBJ2-7; TRBD2 matches at 8 bases. The CDR3 sequence is 14 residues long. Germline CDR1 is LGHNA and CDR2 is YNFKEQ. V was pared by 0 bases and J by 5 bases, with 3 bases of the junction left unmatched.

This clonotype was found a few times. This chain links TRBV12-3 or TRBV12-4 with TRBJ2-7; D is unclear. The V gene lost 5 bases and the J gene lost 0 bases, with 8 bases spanning the gap. CDR3 size: 13 residues. CDR3 nucleotide sequence: TGTGCCAGCAGTCCCTCTCACTCCTACGAGCAGTACTTC. Residues: CASSPSHSYEQYF.

The CDR3 coding sequence is TGTGCCAGCAGTGACGACTCGGCCGGGTACAATGAGCAGTTCTTC. This translates into CASSDDSAGYNEQFF. This chain links TRBV6-4 with TRBJ2-1; D gene unclear. This CDR3 comprises 15 residues. Looked up from germline, CDR1 is MRHNA and CDR2 is SNTAGT. V was cut by 2 bases and J by 4 bases, with 12 bases left in between.

This clonotype was seen a handful of times. This rearrangement joins TRBV4-3 to TRBJ2-7; 10 bases are shared with TRBD2. The V segment lost 1 base and the J segment 3 bases; nucleotides outside the gene matches: 3. The CDR3 covers 15 residues. Germline V lookup: CDR1 LGHNA, CDR2 YSLEER. This chain's CDR3 is CASSQGTSGFYEQYF. The CDR3 coding sequence is TGCGCCAGCAGCCAAGGGACTAGCGGATTCTACGAGCAGTACTTC.

The rearrangement links TRBV4-1 to TRBJ2-5; the D gene is possibly TRBD2 (5 bases). The CDR3 is made up of 16 amino acids. Per germline, CDR1 MGHRA and CDR2 YSYEKL. Trimming stripped 1 base from V and 0 bases from J, with 12 bases between. CDR3 DNA sequence: TGCGCCAGCAGCCAAGGGATTAGCGAGAACCAAGAGACCCAGTACTTC. Translated, it gives CASSQGISENQETQYF.

Ten or more counts support this clonotype. The rearrangement links TRBV6-5 to TRBJ2-1; unclear D gene. This CDR3 has 15 residues. Germline V gene lookup returns CDR1 MNHEY and CDR2 SVGAGI. Trimming took 8 bases from V and 2 from J, leaving 16 bases between them. CDR3 in amino acids: CASGLAVPTYNEQFF. CDR3 DNA sequence: TGTGCCAGCGGTTTGGCGGTCCCAACCTACAATGAGCAGTTCTTC.

This clonotype was seen at least ten times. The chain carries TRBV4-1 and TRBJ2-2; possibly TRBD2 for D (6 bases). With 3 bases removed from V and 5 bases from J, the gap between germline ends came to 19 bases. This CDR3 has 17 residues. The V gene's germline CDR1 is MGHRA and CDR2 YSYEKL. The CDR3 nucleotides are TGCGCCAGCAGCCACCCCGACCAAGGGACTCAAACCGGGGAGCTGTTTTTT. Protein sequence: CASSHPDQGTQTGELFF.

The chain carries TRBV6-5 and TRBJ2-1; D is perhaps TRBD2 (6 bases). Germline loops: CDR1 MNHEY, CDR2 SVGAGI. The CDR3 extends over 13 amino acids. V lost 3 bases and J lost 4, with 7 bases in between. The CDR3 loop reads CASSYAGYNEQFF. In DNA form, the CDR3 reads TGTGCCAGCAGTTATGCGGGGTACAATGAGCAGTTCTTC.

The chain couples TRBV9 to TRBJ2-7, with 15 bases identical to TRBD2. Germline CDR1 is SGDLS and CDR2 is YYNGEE. V shed 7 bases and J 6 bases; nucleotides not matched to a gene: 5. This CDR3 comprises 14 residues. The CDR3 loop reads CASGPGLAGGEQYF. The CDR3 coding sequence is TGTGCCAGCGGGCCGGGACTAGCGGGAGGCGAGCAGTACTTC.

Only a few counts were recorded for this clonotype. The CDR3: CASSRGLANTGELFF. The CDR3 coding sequence is TGTGCCAGCAGCCGAGGACTAGCGAACACCGGGGAGCTGTTTTTT. The chain recombines TRBV12-3 or TRBV12-4 with TRBJ2-2; 7 bases line up with TRBD2. The CDR3 extends over 15 amino acids. J was trimmed by 0 bases and V by 6 bases; bases with no gene match: 4.

This chain joins TRBV15 and TRBJ2-1; 13 nucleotides match TRBD2. In germline, CDR1 is LNHNV, CDR2 YYDKDF (reference sequence). Trimming at V came to 0 bases and at J to 8 bases, leaving 10 bases not matched to a gene. The CDR3 consists of 18 residues. The CDR3 bases are TGTGCCACCAGCAGAGATCCTTGGACTAGCGGGAGTTCCGATGAGCAGTTCTTC. The encoded protein is CATSRDPWTSGSSDEQFF.